A selection of T cell receptor beta chains follows, all from one sample in a study of shared clonotypes between healthy human individuals. Measured with immunoSEQ multiplex PCR; TCRdb has only the in-frame clones, and not every one. The sample holds 400,000 to 550,000 clones, roughly 85% seen once. The sequenced sample consisted of PBMCs. The receptors originated from a woman between 40 and 50 years old in good health. Some clones in this sample may be carry-over from other donors' samples. The CDR3 runs from the conserved cysteine through the conserved F or W. The D gene is left open where the match is weak. Size is stated for part of the rows, as once, few or many counts, or as a class when the clone is expanded.

D gene | clone size | J gene | V gene | CDR3 protein | CDR3 DNA
TRBD1 | . | TRBJ1-2 | TRBV18 | CASSPPGQGVDYGYTF | TGTGCCAGCTCTCCCCCGGGGCAGGGGGTTGACTATGGCTACACCTTC
TRBD2 | . | TRBJ2-2 | TRBV11-1 | CASSAPGGRVGELFF | TGTGCCAGCAGCGCACCGGGGGGAAGAGTCGGGGAGCTGTTTTTT
. | . | TRBJ2-7 | TRBV30 | CAWSGLSHEQYF | TGTGCCTGGAGTGGGCTATCCCACGAGCAGTACTTC
TRBD1 | . | TRBJ2-5 | TRBV7-9 | CASSLYTGVASETQYF | TGTGCCAGCAGCTTATACACAGGGGTAGCGAGTGAGACCCAGTACTTC
TRBD1 | . | TRBJ1-1 | TRBV30 | CASLDRWHTEAFF | TGTGCCTCCTTGGACAGGTGGCACACTGAAGCTTTCTTT
TRBD2 | . | TRBJ2-3 | TRBV7-9 | CASSLAGTSGSKADTQYF | TGTGCCAGCAGCTTAGCCGGGACTAGCGGGAGTAAAGCAGATACGCAGTATTTT
. | . | TRBJ2-1 | TRBV28 | CLACKTNYNEQFF | TGTCTGGCGTGCAAAACTAACTACAATGAGCAGTTCTTC
. | few | TRBJ1-1 | TRBV19 | CASGVGPETEAFF | TGTGCCAGTGGGGTTGGGCCAGAGACTGAAGCTTTCTTT
. | . | TRBJ1-2 | TRBV28 | CASSFAERYYGYTF | TGTGCCAGCAGTTTCGCCGAAAGATACTATGGCTACACCTTC
. | . | TRBJ1-2 | TRBV28 | CASSPRQYGYTF | TGTGCCAGCAGTCCTCGACAGTATGGCTACACCTTC
TRBD1 | . | TRBJ1-2 | TRBV15 | CATTTHQGDRFYGYTF | TGTGCCACCACCACTCACCAGGGGGACAGGTTCTATGGCTACACCTTC
TRBD2 | . | TRBJ2-1 | TRBV18 | CASSPGLAGNEQFF | TGTGCCAGCTCACCGGGACTAGCGGGCAATGAGCAGTTCTTC
. | . | TRBJ1-2 | TRBV30 | CAWSASVGGYTF | TGTGCCTGGAGCGCATCGGTCGGTGGCTACACCTTC
. | . | TRBJ2-7 | TRBV5-5 | CASSSRRGPYEQYF | TGTGCCAGCAGCTCTAGGCGGGGTCCCTACGAGCAGTACTTC
TRBD1 | . | TRBJ2-1 | TRBV5-4 | CASSFDRASDEQFF | TGTGCCAGCAGCTTCGACAGGGCATCGGATGAGCAGTTCTTC
TRBD1 | . | TRBJ2-7 | TRBV14 | CASSYTGGGEQYF | TGTGCCAGCAGTTACACAGGGGGCGGCGAGCAGTACTTC
TRBD1 | . | TRBJ2-2 | TRBV7-3 | CASRDPGQGAGELFF | TGTGCCAGCAGGGACCCGGGACAGGGGGCCGGGGAGCTGTTTTTT
. | . | TRBJ2-7 | TRBV11-2 | CASTFYGGHEREQYF | TGTGCCAGCACCTTTTATGGGGGGCATGAACGCGAGCAGTACTTC
. | . | TRBJ2-7 | TRBV30 | CAWNTKSSYEQYF | TGTGCCTGGAATACAAAGAGCTCCTACGAGCAGTACTTC
. | . | TRBJ1-2 | TRBV7-9 | CASSPQLGAGGYTF | TGTGCCAGCAGCCCCCAACTGGGGGCGGGCGGCTACACCTTC
. | . | TRBJ2-7 | TRBV6-6 | CAGSPHREQYF | TGTGCCGGCTCCCCCCATCGCGAGCAGTACTTC
. | . | TRBJ1-3 | TRBV7-8 | CASSPARAGGNTIYF | TGTGCCAGCAGCCCGGCTCGGGCCGGAGGAAACACCATATATTTT